These T cell receptor beta chains were read from a single sample in a study of blood T cell repertoires in COVID-19. Only in-frame clones appear in the TCRdb table, and some are missing; sequencing was by immunoSEQ multiplex PCR. The sample lists approximately 110,000 clones, around 78% occurring once. Material: peripheral blood. All receptors come from a woman aged 55-75 years with acute or convalescent COVID-19. Both conserved end residues are part of each CDR3. A D gene is named only where the DNA matches it firmly. Where a row states a size, it is once, few, many or the class of an expanded clone; other rows omit it.

v_gene	abundance	d_gene	j_gene	CDR3nt	CDR3aa
TRBV2	-	-	TRBJ1-4	TGTGCCAGCAGTGAATTGCAGTATAATGAAAAACTGTTTTTT	CASSELQYNEKLFF
TRBV28	-	TRBD2	TRBJ2-5	TGTGCCAGCAGTCCACTAGCGGGGGGTGAGGAGACCCAGTACTTC	CASSPLAGGEETQYF
TRBV7-6	-	TRBD1	TRBJ1-2	TGTGCCAGCAGCTCATCCGGGACAGCCCGTTTTTCGTATGGCTACACCTTC	CASSSSGTARFSYGYTF
TRBV2	-	TRBD1	TRBJ2-5	TGTGCCAGCAGGACCGGGACAGGTCCGCAAGAGACCCAGTACTTC	CASRTGTGPQETQYF
TRBV28	-	TRBD1	TRBJ1-1	TGTGCCAGCAGTTTAAGGTTGGGAACAGGGGACACTGAAGCTTTCTTT	CASSLRLGTGDTEAFF
TRBV5-4	-	-	TRBJ2-3	TGTGCCAGCAGCTTGGCCCCCAGCAGGGCAGATACGCAGTATTTT	CASSLAPSRADTQYF
TRBV7-9	-	TRBD1	TRBJ2-3	TGTGCCAGCAGCCCCCGGGACAGCTCAGATACGCAGTATTTT	CASSPRDSSDTQYF
TRBV28	-	-	TRBJ1-2	TGTGCCAGCAGCCCGGGGGAATCTAACTATGGCTACACCTTC	CASSPGESNYGYTF
TRBV2	-	-	TRBJ2-2	TGTGCCAGCAGCGGCACCGGGGAGCTGTTTTTT	CASSGTGELFF
TRBV9	-	TRBD1	TRBJ2-7	TGTGCCAGCAGCACGAATACAGGGGACTACGAGCAGTACTTC	CASSTNTGDYEQYF
TRBV3-1/TRBV3-2	-	TRBD2	TRBJ2-3	TGTGCCAGCAGCCAAGATCTTGTCCCGGGGGGTACGCAGTATTTT	CASSQDLVPGGTQYF
TRBV28	-	TRBD1	TRBJ1-2	TGTGCCAGCAGTTTCGACAGGGAGAGATATGGCTACACCTTC	CASSFDRERYGYTF
TRBV7-2	-	TRBD1	TRBJ2-2	TGTGCCAGCAGACGTCCAGTAGGGGGCGACACCGGGGAGCTGTTTTTT	CASRRPVGGDTGELFF
TRBV5-1	-	-	TRBJ2-3	TGCGCCAGCAAGGCAGGGGGGTTCACAGATACGCAGTATTTT	CASKAGGFTDTQYF
TRBV12-5	-	-	TRBJ2-5	TGTGCTAGTGGTTTGTGGACAGCGGCCCAGTACTTC	CASGLWTAAQYF
TRBV5-1	-	-	TRBJ2-5	TGCGCCAGCGGTTTGTTCGCGGAGACCCAGTACTTC	CASGLFAETQYF
TRBV3-1/TRBV3-2	once	-	TRBJ1-2	TGTGCCAGCAGCTCCCGCGGTCAGGGAACTAAGGGCTACACCTTC	CASSSRGQGTKGYTF
TRBV2	-	-	TRBJ1-1	TGTGCCAGCAGTGTGGGGGAGGGCACTGAAGCTTTCTTT	CASSVGEGTEAFF
TRBV6-6	-	-	TRBJ1-1	TGTGCCAGCAGTCACCCTCAGGGGTTAAACACTGAAGCTTTCTTT	CASSHPQGLNTEAFF
TRBV28	-	-	TRBJ1-2	TGTGCCAGCAGTTTTTTGAGCATCCCATATGGCTACACCTTC	CASSFLSIPYGYTF
TRBV20-1	-	-	TRBJ1-1	TGCAGTGCTAGGGCCGACACTGAAGCTTTCTTT	CSARADTEAFF
TRBV6-2/TRBV6-3	-	TRBD2	TRBJ2-1	TGTGCCAGCAGTTCTGCTAGCGGGAGTGATGAGCAGTTCTTC	CASSSASGSDEQFF
TRBV15	-	-	TRBJ1-5	TGTGCCACCGCAAACGGACATAGCAATCAGCCCCAGCATTTT	CATANGHSNQPQHF
TRBV6-5	-	TRBD1	TRBJ2-7	TGTGCCAGCAGACCCGACAGGGGGAGCTCCTACGAGCAGTACTTC	CASRPDRGSSYEQYF
TRBV24-1	-	-	TRBJ2-3	TGTGCCACCAGTGATCCAGAGGGGGGGTTGAACACAGATACGCAGTATTTT	CATSDPEGGLNTDTQYF
TRBV7-3	-	TRBD1	TRBJ2-7	TGTGCCAGCAGCGAACAGGGGGTTTCTACCTACGAGCAGTACTTC	CASSEQGVSTYEQYF
TRBV6-5	-	TRBD1	TRBJ2-7	TGTGCCAGCAGTAGCCGGGACAGGGGCTCCTACGAGCAGTACTTC	CASSSRDRGSYEQYF
TRBV10-1	-	-	TRBJ2-1	TGCGCCAGCAGTCCCAGTCGGGGTTACAATGAGCAGTTCTTC	CASSPSRGYNEQFF
TRBV27	-	TRBD1	TRBJ1-5	TGTGCCAGTAGTCTAAGGACAGGGTTCCAGCCCCAGCATTTT	CASSLRTGFQPQHF
TRBV28	-	TRBD1	TRBJ1-3	TGTGCCAGCAGAAAACAGGGGGCCAACACCATATATTTT	CASRKQGANTIYF
TRBV5-4	-	-	TRBJ1-1	TGTGCCAGCAGCTTCGAGCGAATGAACACTGAAGCTTTCTTT	CASSFERMNTEAFF
TRBV11-2	-	TRBD2	TRBJ2-1	TGTGCCAGCAGCTTAGTCTTAAGCGGGGGGGCCGAGAATGAGCAGTTCTTC	CASSLVLSGGAENEQFF
TRBV29-1	-	-	TRBJ1-1	TGCAGCGTTGAACGCTTGGGCTTGGACACTGAAGCTTTCTTT	CSVERLGLDTEAFF
TRBV30	-	-	TRBJ1-5	TGTGCCTGGGTACCGGGGGAGTCGAATCAGCCCCAGCATTTT	CAWVPGESNQPQHF
TRBV3-1/TRBV3-2	once	-	TRBJ1-4	TGTGCCAGCAGCCAAGATGAGGAAAAACTGTTTTTT	CASSQDEEKLFF
TRBV18	-	TRBD2	TRBJ2-7	TGTGCCAGCTCACCAGCTAGCGGGAACACCTACGAGCAGTACTTC	CASSPASGNTYEQYF
TRBV7-2	-	-	TRBJ1-6	TGTGCCAGCAGCTTAGCGGGGGCAGGGAATTCTTCACCCCTCCACTTT	CASSLAGAGNSSPLHF
TRBV7-8	-	TRBD1	TRBJ1-5	TGTGCCAGCAGCTTAGACAGGGGACAGCCCCAGCATTTT	CASSLDRGQPQHF
TRBV19	-	TRBD1	TRBJ1-2	TGTGCCAGTAGTCCGGACAGGCTGGATTATGGCTACACCTTC	CASSPDRLDYGYTF
TRBV7-2	-	-	TRBJ1-1	TGTGCCAGCAGCTCCGACGGGGTGGGCTCGGCTTTCTTT	CASSSDGVGSAFF
TRBV18	-	TRBD1	TRBJ2-1	TGTGCCAGCTCACCAGTTGGACAGGGGAACAATGAGCAGTTCTTC	CASSPVGQGNNEQFF
TRBV14	few	-	TRBJ2-7	TGTGCCAGCAGCGATCTTGACAGACGCTTATCCTACGAGCAGTACTTC	CASSDLDRRLSYEQYF
TRBV7-9	-	-	TRBJ2-7	TGTGCCAGCAGCTTCATGGAACTAGCCGACGGCGAGCAGTACTTC	CASSFMELADGEQYF
TRBV18	-	TRBD2	TRBJ2-7	TGTGCCAGCTCACCCCCCGGGACTAGCCGAAACTACGAGCAGTACTTC	CASSPPGTSRNYEQYF
TRBV6-5	-	TRBD2	TRBJ2-7	TGTGCCAGCACCCCGATTAGCGGGGGAGCCTACGAGCAGTACTTC	CASTPISGGAYEQYF
TRBV10-3	few	TRBD1	TRBJ1-1	TGTGCCACGTCCCAACTCGGACAGGGGGGGACTGAAGCTTTCTTT	CATSQLGQGGTEAFF
TRBV5-1	-	-	TRBJ1-2	TGCGCCAGCAGCTTGGGGCAGGGAAATGGCTACACCTTC	CASSLGQGNGYTF
TRBV28	-	TRBD1	TRBJ2-3	TGTGCCAGCGGGGAATGGCAGGGGGTAACGACAGATACGCAGTATTTT	CASGEWQGVTTDTQYF
TRBV29-1	-	-	TRBJ2-3	TGCAGCCTCCGGGTGGGCACAGATACGCAGTATTTT	CSLRVGTDTQYF
TRBV19	-	TRBD1	TRBJ1-3	TGTGCCAGTAGTGCAGGGGGCACTGGAAACACCATATATTTT	CASSAGGTGNTIYF
TRBV5-5	-	TRBD2	TRBJ2-5	TGTGCCAGCAGCTTGGAACCGGGAGGAAAGACCCAGTACTTC	CASSLEPGGKTQYF
TRBV7-2	-	TRBD1	TRBJ2-5	TGTGCCAGCAGCCGCCAGGGACAGCTACAAGAGACCCAGTACTTC	CASSRQGQLQETQYF